This TCR beta chain was retrieved from a study of control samples from healthy donors and cancer patients. V shed 2 bases and J shed 7 bases, with 17 bases lying between them. The V gene's germline CDR1 is MNHEY and CDR2 SMNVEV (reference sequence). The CDR3 covers 15 residues. Libraries were prepared by immunoSEQ multiplex PCR; TCRdb keeps only in-frame clonotypes and omits some of them. The sample has more than 85,000 clones, 90% to 95% seen once. Material for sequencing was blood. This TCR derives from a woman younger than 35 in good health. The chain joins TRBV27 to TRBJ1-1; D remains unclear. CDR3 region: CASSLGVLGMGEAFF. CDR3 in DNA: TGTGCCAGCAGTTTAGGTGTTTTGGGGATGGGTGAAGCTTTCTTT.